Presented here are 8 T cell receptor beta chains from one specimen sequenced in a study of identical twins. MiXCR, run by TCRdb on the 5' RACE reads, gives a single entry per CDR3 protein. The sample contains some 200,000 distinct CDR3 sequences, 6% to 9% of which appear only once. Separately, the same data were catalogued under a study of yellow fever vaccine responses in identical twins.

Sequenced input: memory (CD45RO+) T cells sorted from blood. The receptors come from a woman younger than 35 in good health.

This clonotype has only a few counts. The CDR3 sequence is CASSTQGAGEQYF. DNA for the CDR3: TGTGCCAGCAGCACACAGGGAGCGGGGGAGCAGTACTTC. The V gene is TRBV7-9, the J gene TRBJ2-7; D possibly corresponds to TRBD2 (7 bases). The length of the CDR3 is 13 residues. V dropped 5 bases and J dropped 7 bases, with 15 bases sitting between them. Germline lookup yields CDR1 SEHNR and CDR2 FQNEAQ (reference sequence).

This clonotype was seen a handful of times. This sequence joins TRBV6-1 and TRBJ2-7, with D perhaps matching TRBD1 or TRBD2 (7 bases each). The V gene's germline CDR1 is MNHNS and CDR2 SASEGT. The CDR3 runs 17 residues. The ends were cut back, 7 bases at V and 5 bases at J, with 27 bases in the middle. CDR3: CASTGETPGRGLHEQYF. CDR3 DNA sequence: TGTGCCAGCACGGGGGAAACCCCAGGGAGGGGGCTACACGAGCAGTACTTC.

A word on this clonotype: Mismatch with germline at one junction end may stem from a read error. V gene TRBV6-5 combines with J gene TRBJ2-7, with 9 positions matching TRBD1. Germline CDR1 is MNHEY and CDR2 is SVGAGI. The CDR3 totals 13 residues. As DNA, the CDR3 is TGTGTCAGCAGTTCTCCGGGACAGGGTGAGCAGTACTTC. Its protein is CVSSSPGQGEQYF.

The table lists this clonotype with a few counts. The chain combines TRBV5-1 with TRBJ1-1, with D possibly being TRBD1 (6 bases). Germline CDR1 reads SGHRS; CDR2 reads YFSETQ. V was shortened by 0 bases and J by 3 bases, with 12 bases between the two germline ends. The CDR3 length is 15 residues. This CDR3 reads CASSLAEGVDTEAFF. The CDR3 DNA reads as TGCGCCAGCAGCTTGGCCGAGGGGGTCGACACTGAAGCTTTCTTT.

The V gene is TRBV19, the J gene TRBJ1-5; 7 bases align to TRBD1. This CDR3 region has 14 residues. With 6 bases clipped from V and 6 bases from J, the junction kept 8 bases outside the gene matches. Germline V lookup: CDR1 LNHDA, CDR2 SQIVND (reference sequence). CDR3 in amino acids: CASRTGYGTQPQHF. The CDR3 nucleotides read TGTGCCAGTAGGACAGGGTACGGTACTCAGCCCCAGCATTTT.

This clonotype was observed a handful of times. The gene calls are TRBV3-1 and TRBJ2-7, with D hard to call. V lost 3 bases to trimming and J lost 7 bases, with 13 bases between them. The CDR3 is 13 residues long. CDR1 is LGHDT and CDR2 is YNNKEL in the germline V gene (reference sequence). The CDR3 region has the DNA TGTGCCAGCAGCCACGGAACCTCGAGGGAGCAGTACTTC. Encoded protein: CASSHGTSREQYF.

V is TRBV19 and J is TRBJ2-4; perhaps TRBD2 as D (6 bases). Germline CDR1 reads LNHDA; CDR2 reads SQIVND (reference sequence). Trimming stripped 5 bases from V and 9 bases from J, with 11 bases between. The CDR3 sequence is 12 residues long. The DNA for the CDR3 is TGTGCCAGTAGTGCGCTTAGCGGCATTCAGTACTTC. Protein sequence: CASSALSGIQYF.

This clonotype appeared many times. The chain has TRBV2 and TRBJ2-3; maybe TRBD1 (6 bases). V lost 4 bases and J 2 bases, leaving 13 bases between the germline ends. Germline assignment: CDR1 SNHLY and CDR2 FYNNEI. This CDR3 has 15 amino acids. The CDR3 sequence: CASSVGQGNTDTQYF. The CDR3 bases are TGTGCCAGCAGTGTAGGGCAGGGGAACACAGATACGCAGTATTTT.